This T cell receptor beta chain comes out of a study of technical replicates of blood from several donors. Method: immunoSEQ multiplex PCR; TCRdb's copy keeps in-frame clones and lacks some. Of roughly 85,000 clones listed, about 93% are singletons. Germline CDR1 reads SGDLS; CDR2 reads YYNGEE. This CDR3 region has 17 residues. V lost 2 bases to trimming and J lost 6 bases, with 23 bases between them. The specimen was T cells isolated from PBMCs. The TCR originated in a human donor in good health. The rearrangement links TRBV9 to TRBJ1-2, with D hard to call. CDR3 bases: TGTGCCAGCAGCGTGCTCCGGGAGCTTGGACTAAATGATGGCTACACCTTC. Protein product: CASSVLRELGLNDGYTF.